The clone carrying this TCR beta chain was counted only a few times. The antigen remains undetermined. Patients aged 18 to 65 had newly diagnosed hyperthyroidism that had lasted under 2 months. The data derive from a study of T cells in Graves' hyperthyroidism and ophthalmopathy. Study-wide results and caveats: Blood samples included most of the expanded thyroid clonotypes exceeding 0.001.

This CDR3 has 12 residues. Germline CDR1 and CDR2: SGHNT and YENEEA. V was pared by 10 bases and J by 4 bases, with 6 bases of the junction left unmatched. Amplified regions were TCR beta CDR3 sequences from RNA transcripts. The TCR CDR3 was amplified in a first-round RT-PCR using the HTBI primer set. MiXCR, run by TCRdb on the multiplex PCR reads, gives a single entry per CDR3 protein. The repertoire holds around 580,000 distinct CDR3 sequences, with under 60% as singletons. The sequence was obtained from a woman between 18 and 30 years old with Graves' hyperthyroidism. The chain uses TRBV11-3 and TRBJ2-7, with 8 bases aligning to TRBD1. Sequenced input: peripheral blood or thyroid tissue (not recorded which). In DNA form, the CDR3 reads TGTGCCACCGGACAGGGTCCGTACGAGCAGTACTTC. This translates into CATGQGPYEQYF.